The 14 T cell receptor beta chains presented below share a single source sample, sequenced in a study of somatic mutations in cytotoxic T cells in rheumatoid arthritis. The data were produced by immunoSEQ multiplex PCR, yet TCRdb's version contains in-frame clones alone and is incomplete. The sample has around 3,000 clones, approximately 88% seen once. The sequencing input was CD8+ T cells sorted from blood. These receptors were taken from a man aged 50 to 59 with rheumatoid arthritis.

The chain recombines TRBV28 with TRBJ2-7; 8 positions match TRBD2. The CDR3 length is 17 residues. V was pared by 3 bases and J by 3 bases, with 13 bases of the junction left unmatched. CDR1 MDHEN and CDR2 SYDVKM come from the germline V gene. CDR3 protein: CASSFESGGGGYYEQYF. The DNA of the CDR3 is TGTGCCAGCAGTTTTGAGTCGGGAGGGGGAGGGTACTACGAGCAGTACTTC.

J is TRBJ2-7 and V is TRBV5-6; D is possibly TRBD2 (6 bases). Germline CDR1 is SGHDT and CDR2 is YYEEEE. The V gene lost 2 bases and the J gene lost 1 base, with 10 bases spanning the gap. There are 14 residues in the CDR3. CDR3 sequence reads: CASSFAGSSYEQYF. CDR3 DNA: TGTGCCAGCAGCTTCGCGGGGTCGTCCTACGAGCAGTACTTC.

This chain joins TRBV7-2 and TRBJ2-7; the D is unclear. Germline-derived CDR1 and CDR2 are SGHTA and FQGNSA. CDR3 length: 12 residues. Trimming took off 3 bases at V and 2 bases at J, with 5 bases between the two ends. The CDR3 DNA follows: TGTGCCAGCAGCTTTGAGGCCTACGAGCAGTACTTC. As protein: CASSFEAYEQYF.

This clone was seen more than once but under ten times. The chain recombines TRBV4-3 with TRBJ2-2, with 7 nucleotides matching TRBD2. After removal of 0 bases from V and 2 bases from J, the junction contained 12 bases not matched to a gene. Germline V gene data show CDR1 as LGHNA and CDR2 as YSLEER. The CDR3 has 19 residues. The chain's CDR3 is CASSQDRGSREVNTGELFF. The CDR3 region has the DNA TGCGCCAGCAGCCAAGATAGAGGATCTCGGGAGGTCAACACCGGGGAGCTGTTTTTT.

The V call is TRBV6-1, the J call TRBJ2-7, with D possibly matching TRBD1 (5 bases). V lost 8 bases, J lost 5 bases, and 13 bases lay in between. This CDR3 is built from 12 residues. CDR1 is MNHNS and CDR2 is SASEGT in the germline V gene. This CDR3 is CASQTGGHEQYF. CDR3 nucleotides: TGTGCCAGCCAAACAGGCGGCCACGAGCAGTACTTC.

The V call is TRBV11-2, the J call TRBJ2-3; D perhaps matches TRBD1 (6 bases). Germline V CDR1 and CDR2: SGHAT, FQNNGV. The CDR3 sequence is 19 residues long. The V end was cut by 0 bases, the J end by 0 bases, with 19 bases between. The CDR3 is CASSLDPVIGQFSTDTQYF. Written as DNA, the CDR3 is TGTGCCAGCAGCTTAGATCCCGTGATCGGACAGTTCAGCACAGATACGCAGTATTTT.

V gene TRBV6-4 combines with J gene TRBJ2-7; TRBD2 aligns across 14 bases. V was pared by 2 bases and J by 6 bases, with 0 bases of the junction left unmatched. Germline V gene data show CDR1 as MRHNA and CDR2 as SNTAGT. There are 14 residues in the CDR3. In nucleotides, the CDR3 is TGTGCCAGCAGTGACGGGACTAGCGGGAGCGAGCAGTACTTC. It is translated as CASSDGTSGSEQYF.

The CDR3, as DNA: TGTGCCAGCAGTGGTGGGACAGGGGGTCACGTGGAGACCCAGTACTTC. This translates into CASSGGTGGHVETQYF. The chain employs TRBV2 and TRBJ2-5; 11 positions agree with TRBD1. This CDR3 is 16 amino acids long. The J segment lost 5 bases and the V segment lost 4 bases, leaving 9 bases of the junction unmatched. CDR1 is SNHLY and CDR2 is FYNNEI in the germline V gene.

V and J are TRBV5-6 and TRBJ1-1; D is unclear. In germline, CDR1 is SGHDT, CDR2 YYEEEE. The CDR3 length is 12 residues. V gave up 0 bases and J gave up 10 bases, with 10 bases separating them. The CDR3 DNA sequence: TGTGCCAGCAGCTTGGCCACGGGAGGAGCTTTCTTT. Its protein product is CASSLATGGAFF.

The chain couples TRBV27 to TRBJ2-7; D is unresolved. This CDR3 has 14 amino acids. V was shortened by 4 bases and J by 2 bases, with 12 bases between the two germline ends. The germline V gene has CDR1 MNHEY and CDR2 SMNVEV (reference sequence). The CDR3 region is CASSWFGDTYEQYF. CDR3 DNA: TGTGCCAGCAGTTGGTTCGGCGACACCTACGAGCAGTACTTC.

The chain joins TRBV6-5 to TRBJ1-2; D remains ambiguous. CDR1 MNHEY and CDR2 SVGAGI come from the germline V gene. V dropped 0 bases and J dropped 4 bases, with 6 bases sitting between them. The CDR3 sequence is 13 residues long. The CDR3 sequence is CASSYSRTYGYTF. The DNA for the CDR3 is TGTGCCAGCAGTTACTCGAGAACCTATGGCTACACCTTC.

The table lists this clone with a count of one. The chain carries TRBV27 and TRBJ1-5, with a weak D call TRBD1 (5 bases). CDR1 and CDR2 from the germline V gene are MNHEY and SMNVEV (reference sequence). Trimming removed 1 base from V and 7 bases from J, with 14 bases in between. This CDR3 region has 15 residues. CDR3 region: CASSLLSGRDQPQHF. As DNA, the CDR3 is TGTGCCAGCAGTTTATTAAGTGGGAGGGACCAGCCCCAGCATTTT.

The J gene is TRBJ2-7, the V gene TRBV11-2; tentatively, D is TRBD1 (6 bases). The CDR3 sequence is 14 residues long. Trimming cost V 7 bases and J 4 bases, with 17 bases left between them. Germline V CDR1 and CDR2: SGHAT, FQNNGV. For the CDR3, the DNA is TGTGCCAGCAAGGGGGAAGAGAGGGCATACGAGCAGTACTTC. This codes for CASKGEERAYEQYF.

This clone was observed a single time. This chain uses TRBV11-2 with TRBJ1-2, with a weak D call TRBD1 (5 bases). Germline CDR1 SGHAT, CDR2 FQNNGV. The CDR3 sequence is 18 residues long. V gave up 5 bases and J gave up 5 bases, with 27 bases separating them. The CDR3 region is CASSLLTGPYIDRYGYTF. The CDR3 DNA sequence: TGTGCCAGCAGCCTACTAACAGGCCCTTACATTGACCGGTATGGCTACACCTTC.